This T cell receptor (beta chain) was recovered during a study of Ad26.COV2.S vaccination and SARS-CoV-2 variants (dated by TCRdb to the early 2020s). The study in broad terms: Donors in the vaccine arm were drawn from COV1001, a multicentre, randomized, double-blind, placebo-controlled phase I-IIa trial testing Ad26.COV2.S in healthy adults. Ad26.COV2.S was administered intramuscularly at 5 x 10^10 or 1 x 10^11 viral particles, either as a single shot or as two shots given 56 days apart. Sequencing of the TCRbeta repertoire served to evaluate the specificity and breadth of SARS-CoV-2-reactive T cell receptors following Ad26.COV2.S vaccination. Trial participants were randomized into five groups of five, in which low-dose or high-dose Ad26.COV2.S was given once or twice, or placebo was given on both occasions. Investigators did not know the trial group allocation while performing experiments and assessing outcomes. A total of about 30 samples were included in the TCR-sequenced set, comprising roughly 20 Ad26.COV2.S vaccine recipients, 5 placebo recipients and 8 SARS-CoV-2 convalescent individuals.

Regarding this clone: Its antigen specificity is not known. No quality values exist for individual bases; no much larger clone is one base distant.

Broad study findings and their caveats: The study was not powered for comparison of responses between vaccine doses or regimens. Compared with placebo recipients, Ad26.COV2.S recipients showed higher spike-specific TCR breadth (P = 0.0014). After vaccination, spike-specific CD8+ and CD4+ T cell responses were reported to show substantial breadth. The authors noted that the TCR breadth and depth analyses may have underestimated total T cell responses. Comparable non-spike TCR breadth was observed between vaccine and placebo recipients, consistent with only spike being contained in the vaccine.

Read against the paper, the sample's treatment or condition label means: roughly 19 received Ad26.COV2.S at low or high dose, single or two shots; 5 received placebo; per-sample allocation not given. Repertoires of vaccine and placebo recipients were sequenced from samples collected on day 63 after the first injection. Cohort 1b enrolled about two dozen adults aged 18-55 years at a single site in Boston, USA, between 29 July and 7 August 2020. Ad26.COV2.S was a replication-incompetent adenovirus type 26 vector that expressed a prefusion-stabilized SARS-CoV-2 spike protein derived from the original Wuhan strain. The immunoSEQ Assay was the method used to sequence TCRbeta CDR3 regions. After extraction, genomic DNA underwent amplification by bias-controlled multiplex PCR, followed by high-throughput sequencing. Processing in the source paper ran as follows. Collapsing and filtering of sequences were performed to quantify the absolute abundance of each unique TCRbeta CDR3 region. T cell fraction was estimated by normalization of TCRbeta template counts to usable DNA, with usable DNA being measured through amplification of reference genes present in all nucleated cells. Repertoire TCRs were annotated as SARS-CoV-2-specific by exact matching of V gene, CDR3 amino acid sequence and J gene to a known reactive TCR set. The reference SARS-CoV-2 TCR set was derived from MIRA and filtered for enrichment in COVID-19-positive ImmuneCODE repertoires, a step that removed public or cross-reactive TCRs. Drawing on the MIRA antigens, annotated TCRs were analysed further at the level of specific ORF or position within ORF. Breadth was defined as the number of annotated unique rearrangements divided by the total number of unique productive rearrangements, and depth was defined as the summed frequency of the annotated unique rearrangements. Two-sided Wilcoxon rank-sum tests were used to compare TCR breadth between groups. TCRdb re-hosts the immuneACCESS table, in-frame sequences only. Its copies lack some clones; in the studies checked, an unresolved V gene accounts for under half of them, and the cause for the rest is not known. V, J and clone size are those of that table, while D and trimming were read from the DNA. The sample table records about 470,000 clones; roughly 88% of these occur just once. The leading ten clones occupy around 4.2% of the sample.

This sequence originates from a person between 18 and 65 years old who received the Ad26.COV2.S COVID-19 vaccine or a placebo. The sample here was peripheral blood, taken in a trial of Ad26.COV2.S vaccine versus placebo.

The nucleotide sequence reads as follows: TGTGCCAGTAGTATACTTCCTAGCGGAACCTACAATGAGCAGTTCTTC. Translated, it gives CASSILPSGTYNEQFF. Recombination connected TRBV19 to TRBJ2-1, with 7 junctional bases fitting TRBD2. CDR1 and CDR2 are drawn from the germline V gene (reference sequence): LNHDA, SQIVND. Trimmed from V: 2 bases; trimmed from J: 2 bases; junction bases lacking a gene match: 6. Including cysteine and phenylalanine, the CDR3 has 16 amino acids. This entry keeps only the CDR3 DNA: 48 bases, framed from base 1.